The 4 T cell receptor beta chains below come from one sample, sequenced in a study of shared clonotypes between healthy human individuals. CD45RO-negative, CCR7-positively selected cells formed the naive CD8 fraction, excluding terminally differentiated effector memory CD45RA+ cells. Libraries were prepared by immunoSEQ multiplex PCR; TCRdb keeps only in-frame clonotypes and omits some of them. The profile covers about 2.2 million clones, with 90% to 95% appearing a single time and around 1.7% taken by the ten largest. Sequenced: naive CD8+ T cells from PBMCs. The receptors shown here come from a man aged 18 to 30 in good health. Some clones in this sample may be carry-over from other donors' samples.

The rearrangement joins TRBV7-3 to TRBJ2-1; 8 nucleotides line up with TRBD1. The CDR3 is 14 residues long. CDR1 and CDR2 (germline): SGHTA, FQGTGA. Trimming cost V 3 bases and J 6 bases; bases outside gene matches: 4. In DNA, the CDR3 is TGTGCCAGCAGCTTCCGGGACAGGACCAATGAGCAGTTCTTC. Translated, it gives CASSFRDRTNEQFF.

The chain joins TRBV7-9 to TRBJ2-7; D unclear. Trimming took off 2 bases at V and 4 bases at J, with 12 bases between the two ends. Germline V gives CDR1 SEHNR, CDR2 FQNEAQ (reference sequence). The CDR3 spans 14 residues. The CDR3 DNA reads TGTGCCAGCAGCTTATCGGGCCTCTGGTACGAGCAGTACTTC. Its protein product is CASSLSGLWYEQYF.

The CDR3 nucleotides are TGTGCCAGCAGCAAAAGGACTAGCGGGACTAATACTAGCACAGATACGCAGTATTTT. Amino acids: CASSKRTSGTNTSTDTQYF. The J gene is TRBJ2-3, the V gene TRBV21-1; the table names TRBD2, a call not compared with the DNA. TRBV21-1 is noted as a pseudogene. The CDR3 has 19 amino acids.

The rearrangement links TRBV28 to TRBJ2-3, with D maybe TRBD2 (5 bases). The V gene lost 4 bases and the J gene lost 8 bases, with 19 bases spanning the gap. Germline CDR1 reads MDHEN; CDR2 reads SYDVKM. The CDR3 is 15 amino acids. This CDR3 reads CASSSPRAVAGTQYF. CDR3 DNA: TGTGCCAGCAGTTCCCCCAGAGCCGTCGCGGGTACGCAGTATTTT.